The 19 T cell receptor beta chains given below trace back to one sample, sequenced in a study of blood T cell repertoires in COVID-19. Clones were read by immunoSEQ multiplex PCR, and TCRdb kept only the in-frame ones, dropping some. The sample shows about 300,000 clones, approximately 88% of them seen only once. The source material was peripheral blood. These receptors all come from a human donor with COVID-19, enrolled during active disease. The donor label of this sample is uncertain.

This clone has a handful of counts. This chain joins TRBV4-2 and TRBJ1-2, with a weak D call TRBD1 (6 bases). The CDR3 covers 15 residues. The V and J ends lost 0 bases and 6 bases respectively, with 14 bases between them. Germline CDR1 is LGHNA and CDR2 is YNFKEQ. The CDR3 DNA reads TGTGCCAGCAGCCAAGAGGGCGGGGGCCTCGATGGCTACACCTTC. Amino acid sequence: CASSQEGGGLDGYTF.

This clone was detected a few times. Other DNA sequences of this sample code for an identical CDR3. V gene TRBV28 combines with J gene TRBJ1-2; maybe TRBD1 (5 bases). Germline CDR1 is MDHEN and CDR2 is SYDVKM. The CDR3 contains 12 residues. V was cut by 2 bases and J by 5 bases, with 6 bases left in between. CDR3 region: CASSLRGYGYTF. The CDR3, as DNA: TGTGCCAGCAGTTTACGGGGGTATGGCTACACCTTC.

The V and J genes are TRBV28 and TRBJ1-2; D gene unclear. The CDR3 consists of 15 residues. Trimming removed 8 bases at V and 8 bases at J, with 24 bases between. Germline V gene data show CDR1 as MDHEN and CDR2 as SYDVKM. The CDR3 DNA sequence: TGTGCCAGCCAACTGATGGAACAGTCGACGGGGGGCTACACCTTC. The encoded protein is CASQLMEQSTGGYTF.

The gene calls are TRBV28 and TRBJ2-7, with TRBD1 as a possible D gene (5 bases). Per the germline V gene, CDR1 is MDHEN and CDR2 is SYDVKM. V was clipped by 6 bases and J by 1 base, with 16 bases between them. CDR3 size: 15 residues. This chain's CDR3 is CASSSPGPPSYEQYF. The DNA for the CDR3 is TGTGCCAGCAGCTCACCAGGGCCCCCTTCCTACGAGCAGTACTTC.

CDR3 nucleotide sequence: TGTGCCAGCAGTTCGACTAGCGGGAGGGCCAATGAGCAGTTCTTC. Translation: CASSSTSGRANEQFF. The gene calls are TRBV28 and TRBJ2-1; 14 bases are a match to TRBD2. V shed 4 bases and J 6 bases; nucleotides not matched to a gene: 2. Looked up from germline, CDR1 is MDHEN and CDR2 is SYDVKM. The CDR3 sequence is 15 residues long.

The V and J genes are TRBV9 and TRBJ1-4, with TRBD1 identical over 7 bases. The CDR3 totals 15 residues. Looked up from germline, CDR1 is SGDLS and CDR2 is YYNGEE. V shed 4 bases, J shed 5 bases, and the junction held 8 bases outside the gene matches. CDR3: CASSTRQGGNEKLFF. CDR3 sequence (DNA): TGTGCCAGCAGCACTAGACAGGGCGGAAATGAAAAACTGTTTTTT.

The J gene is TRBJ2-5, the V gene TRBV9, with D maybe TRBD2 (5 bases). Trimming stripped 0 bases from V and 5 bases from J, with 11 bases between. CDR3 length: 14 residues. CDR1 and CDR2 from the germline V gene are SGDLS and YYNGEE. DNA for the CDR3: TGTGCCAGCAGCGTAGCGTCGGGGTGGGAGACCCAGTACTTC. This encodes CASSVASGWETQYF.

CDR3 in amino acids: CASSTLQVAAFF. DNA of the CDR3: TGTGCCAGCAGTACGCTTCAGGTCGCAGCTTTCTTT. The V call is TRBV12-3 or TRBV12-4, the J call TRBJ1-1; no definite D call. The CDR3 spans 12 residues. Trimming stripped 5 bases from V and 10 bases from J, with 14 bases between.

This sequence joins TRBV2 and TRBJ2-3; 7 bases agree with TRBD1. V shed 5 bases and J 4 bases; nucleotides not matched to a gene: 12. The CDR3 is made up of 16 amino acids. The germline V gene has CDR1 SNHLY and CDR2 FYNNEI. The CDR3 bases are TGTGCCAGCAGTAGTGATACAGGGGTTCTCGCAGATACGCAGTATTTT. Protein product: CASSSDTGVLADTQYF.

V and J are TRBV6-5 and TRBJ1-1; 7 bases map to TRBD1. The trim removed 6 bases at V and 4 bases at J, leaving 8 bases unmatched. Germline lookup yields CDR1 MNHEY and CDR2 SVGAGI. CDR3 size: 14 residues. CDR3 sequence: CASRQTGQITEAFF. The CDR3 DNA is TGTGCCAGCAGACAGACAGGGCAGATCACTGAAGCTTTCTTT.

V gene TRBV7-2 combines with J gene TRBJ2-5; 10 nucleotides line up with TRBD2. The germline V gene has CDR1 SGHTA and CDR2 FQGNSA. V trimming: 1 base; J trimming: 5 bases; junction bases outside the gene matches: 7. This CDR3 region has 16 residues. The CDR3, as DNA: TGTGCCAGCAGCTTAGTCCTAGCGGGAGTGAGGGAGACCCAGTACTTC. As protein: CASSLVLAGVRETQYF.

The chain has TRBV2 and TRBJ1-2; TRBD1 is a possible D gene (6 bases). This CDR3 is 14 amino acids long. CDR1 and CDR2 from the germline V gene are SNHLY and FYNNEI. Trimming cost V 4 bases and J 4 bases, with 13 bases left between them. CDR3 sequence (DNA): TGTGCCAGCAGTGTGGGGCAGGGGTCCTATGGCTACACCTTC. It specifies CASSVGQGSYGYTF.

The J gene is TRBJ1-1, the V gene TRBV5-4; D is unresolved. Germline loops: CDR1 SGHNT, CDR2 YYREEE (reference sequence). The CDR3 contains 12 residues. V dropped 5 bases and J dropped 3 bases, with 8 bases sitting between them. CDR3 residues: CASSSIHTEAFF. CDR3 DNA sequence: TGTGCCAGCAGTTCAATCCACACTGAAGCTTTCTTT.

This chain uses TRBV10-1 with TRBJ2-1, with D possibly TRBD2 on 5 matching bases. Germline V gives CDR1 WNHNN, CDR2 SYGVQD (reference sequence). Trimming removed 3 bases at V and 12 bases at J, with 21 bases between. The CDR3 runs to 15 residues. The chain's CDR3 is CASSDQDLVFFLQFF. Written as DNA, the CDR3 is TGCGCCAGCAGTGACCAGGACTTAGTCTTCTTCTTGCAGTTCTTC.

This clone was seen only a few times. The rearrangement joins TRBV7-3 to TRBJ2-1, with 10 bases lining up with TRBD1. The CDR3 has 16 residues. In germline, CDR1 is SGHTA, CDR2 FQGTGA. J lost 9 bases, V lost 5 bases, and 13 bases had no gene match. The CDR3 spells CASSIRLGTGEGEQFF. In DNA form, the CDR3 reads TGTGCCAGCAGCATACGACTCGGGACAGGGGAGGGTGAGCAGTTCTTC. Based on the CDR3 plus reference TRBV7-3 and TRBJ2-1, the full variable domain is GAGVSQTPSNKVTEKGKYVELRCDPISGHTALYWYRQSLGQGPEFLIYFQGTGAADDSGLPNDRFFAVRPEGSVSTLKIQRTERGDSAVYLCASSIRLGTGEGEQFFGPGTRLTVL.

There are many counts of this clone. The rearrangement joins TRBV2 to TRBJ2-2, with TRBD1 as a possible D gene (5 bases). Trimming took off 6 bases at V and 4 bases at J, with 15 bases between the two ends. CDR1 and CDR2 (germline): SNHLY, FYNNEI. CDR3 length: 15 amino acids. The CDR3 coding sequence is TGTGCCAGCAGCGCCATAGGTGGGGCCACCGGGGAGCTGTTTTTT. Translating it yields CASSAIGGATGELFF.

This chain uses TRBV28 with TRBJ2-3, with D possibly matching TRBD2 (6 bases). This CDR3 contains 14 residues. V was shortened by 3 bases and J by 1 base, with 8 bases between the two germline ends. The germline CDR1 and CDR2 sequences are MDHEN and SYDVKM. The CDR3 spells CASSFGGGTDTQYF. The CDR3 bases are TGTGCCAGCAGTTTTGGCGGGGGCACAGATACGCAGTATTTT.

The V and J genes are TRBV9 and TRBJ1-1, with D tentatively TRBD1 (6 bases). This CDR3 region has 15 residues. Trimming took off 3 bases at V and 1 base at J, with 13 bases between the two ends. The germline V gene encodes CDR1 SGDLS and CDR2 YYNGEE. CDR3 sequence (DNA): TGTGCCAGCAGCGCCTTACAGGGTGGGAACACTGAAGCTTTCTTT. It translates to CASSALQGGNTEAFF.

The chain links TRBV12-3 or TRBV12-4 to TRBJ1-5; D is perhaps TRBD1 (6 bases). V was clipped by 7 bases and J by 6 bases, with 13 bases between them. The CDR3 runs to 13 residues. CDR3 nucleotides: TGTGCCAGCACCGGGACAAGTAGTCAGCCCCAGCATTTT. This codes for CASTGTSSQPQHF.